The subject of this entry is one TCR beta chain. The sample comes from a study of blood T cell repertoires in COVID-19. Produced via immunoSEQ multiplex PCR; TCRdb's table is partial and in-frame only. The top ten clones hold around 4.9% of a sample with about 110,000 clones, about 85% of them seen once. From germline, CDR1 is SGHTS and CDR2 YDEGEE. V lost 4 bases and J lost 2; bases outside the gene matches: 9. This CDR3 spans 16 amino acids. V gene TRBV5-8 combines with J gene TRBJ2-3; TRBD2 matches 8 bases. Sequences were obtained from peripheral blood. This receptor was obtained from a human donor in a cohort sampled during active COVID-19. The CDR3 region has the DNA TGTGCCAGCAGCCGGTGGGATGGACTAGCCACAGATACGCAGTATTTT. Translated, it gives CASSRWDGLATDTQYF.